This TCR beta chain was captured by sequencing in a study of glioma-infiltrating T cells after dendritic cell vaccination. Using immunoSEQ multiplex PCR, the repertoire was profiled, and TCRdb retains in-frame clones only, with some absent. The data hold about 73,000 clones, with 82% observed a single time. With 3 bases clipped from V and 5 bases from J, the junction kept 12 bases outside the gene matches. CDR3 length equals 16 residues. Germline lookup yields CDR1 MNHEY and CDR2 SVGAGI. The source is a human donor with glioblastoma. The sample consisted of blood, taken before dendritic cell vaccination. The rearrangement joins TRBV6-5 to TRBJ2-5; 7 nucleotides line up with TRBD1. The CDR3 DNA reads TGTGCCAGCAGTTATGAGGACAGGCTCCGCTCGGAGACCCAGTACTTC. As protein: CASSYEDRLRSETQYF.